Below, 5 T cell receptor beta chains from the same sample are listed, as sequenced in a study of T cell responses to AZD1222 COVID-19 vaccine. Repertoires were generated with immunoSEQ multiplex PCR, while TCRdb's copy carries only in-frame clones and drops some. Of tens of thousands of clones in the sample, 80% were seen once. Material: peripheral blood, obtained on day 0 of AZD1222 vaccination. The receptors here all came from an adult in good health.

The CDR3 is CSASDGLSNYGYTF. CDR3 DNA sequence: TGCAGTGCTAGTGACGGACTCTCAAACTATGGCTACACCTTC. The chain joins TRBV20-1 to TRBJ1-2; D not resolved. Germline V gene sequence: CDR1 DFQATT, CDR2 SNEGSKA (reference sequence). The V end lost 3 bases, the J end lost 2 bases, and 13 bases lay between the germline ends. This CDR3 is built from 14 residues.

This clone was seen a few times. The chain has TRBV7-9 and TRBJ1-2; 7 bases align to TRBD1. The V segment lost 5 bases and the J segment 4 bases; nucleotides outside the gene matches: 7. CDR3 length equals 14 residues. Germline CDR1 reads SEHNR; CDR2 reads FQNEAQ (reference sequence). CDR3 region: CASSRDSFGYGYTF. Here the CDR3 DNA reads TGTGCCAGCAGCCGGGACAGTTTTGGCTATGGCTACACCTTC.

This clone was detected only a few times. The CDR3 nucleotides are TGTGCCAGCAGTCCCCCGGGAGTTTGGCCTGGCTACACCTTC. It specifies CASSPPGVWPGYTF. This chain links TRBV28 with TRBJ1-2; D remains unclear. V lost 5 bases to trimming and J lost 7 bases, with 17 bases between them. CDR3 size: 14 residues. Germline-derived CDR1 and CDR2 are MDHEN and SYDVKM.

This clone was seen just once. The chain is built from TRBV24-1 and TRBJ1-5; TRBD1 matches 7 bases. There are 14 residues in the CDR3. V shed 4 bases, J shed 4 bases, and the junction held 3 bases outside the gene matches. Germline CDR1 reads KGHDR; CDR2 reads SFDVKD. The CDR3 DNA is TGTGCCACCAGTGACAGGGGGATGAATCAGCCCCAGCATTTT. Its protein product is CATSDRGMNQPQHF.

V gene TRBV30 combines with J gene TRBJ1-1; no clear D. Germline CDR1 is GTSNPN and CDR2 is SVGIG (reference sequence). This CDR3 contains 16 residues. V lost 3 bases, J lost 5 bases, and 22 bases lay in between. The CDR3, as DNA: TGTGCCTGGAGAGCATCTCGGGTCGCCCCGAGGACTGAAGCTTTCTTT. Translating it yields CAWRASRVAPRTEAFF.